Listed below are T cell receptor beta chains from one sample, sequenced in a study of T cells in localized non-small cell lung cancer. The repertoire was sequenced with immunoSEQ multiplex PCR; TCRdb's copy has only in-frame clones and lacks some. The table has some 140,000 clones, approximately 88% seen once; the top ten hold about 1.5%. The source material was peripheral blood, sampled before any cancer treatment. The receptor source for this set is a female donor over 55 with stage I lung adenocarcinoma. CDR3s include the opening cysteine and the closing phenylalanine or tryptophan. Each record gives: clone size, D gene, J gene, V gene, CDR3 DNA, CDR3 protein. The D gene is left open where the match is weak. Clone size is not always given. Where it is, it says once, few, many or a class for expanded clones.

clone size: NA; D gene: NA; J gene: TRBJ1-5; V gene: TRBV11-2; CDR3 DNA: TGTGCCAGCAGCAGATATAGCAATCAGCCCCAGCATTTT; CDR3 protein: CASSRYSNQPQHF
clone size: NA; D gene: NA; J gene: TRBJ2-1; V gene: TRBV2; CDR3 DNA: TGTGCCAGCAGTAGCGGAGTGAGGAGGAATGAGCAGTTCTTC; CDR3 protein: CASSSGVRRNEQFF
clone size: NA; D gene: NA; J gene: TRBJ2-2; V gene: TRBV19; CDR3 DNA: TGTGCCAGCAAGACTGGCGGTGCCCCCTCCGGGGAGCTGTTTTTT; CDR3 protein: CASKTGGAPSGELFF
clone size: NA; D gene: NA; J gene: TRBJ1-4; V gene: TRBV5-1; CDR3 DNA: TGCGCCAGCAGCTTGACAGGAACAGCAACTAATGAAAAACTGTTTTTT; CDR3 protein: CASSLTGTATNEKLFF
clone size: NA; D gene: TRBD2; J gene: TRBJ2-7; V gene: TRBV6-5; CDR3 DNA: TGTGCCAGCAGTTACCAGCGGGGACTACCCTACGAGCAGTACTTC; CDR3 protein: CASSYQRGLPYEQYF
clone size: NA; D gene: TRBD1; J gene: TRBJ2-7; V gene: TRBV5-4; CDR3 DNA: TGTGCCAGCAGCTTGGGGAGGCGTACAGGGGGAGCGTACGAGCAGTACTTC; CDR3 protein: CASSLGRRTGGAYEQYF
clone size: NA; D gene: TRBD1; J gene: TRBJ1-2; V gene: TRBV28; CDR3 DNA: TGTGCCAGCAGTCGGACAGGGGTTGGCTACACCTTC; CDR3 protein: CASSRTGVGYTF
clone size: NA; D gene: NA; J gene: TRBJ2-3; V gene: TRBV30; CDR3 DNA: TGTGCCTGGAGCGCGGCTAGCACAGATACGCAGTATTTT; CDR3 protein: CAWSAASTDTQYF
clone size: NA; D gene: NA; J gene: TRBJ1-2; V gene: TRBV5-6; CDR3 DNA: TGTGCCAGCAGCTTGGCTGGGCCAGGGTATGGCTACACCTTC; CDR3 protein: CASSLAGPGYGYTF
clone size: NA; D gene: NA; J gene: TRBJ1-5; V gene: TRBV6-1; CDR3 DNA: TGTGCCAGCAGCGGCCGGACCAATAGCAATCAGCCCCAGCATTTT; CDR3 protein: CASSGRTNSNQPQHF
clone size: few; D gene: NA; J gene: TRBJ1-3; V gene: TRBV12-5; CDR3 DNA: TGTGCTAGTGGTTTTCCGGGGGGTTCCATATATTTT; CDR3 protein: CASGFPGGSIYF
clone size: NA; D gene: TRBD1; J gene: TRBJ1-1; V gene: TRBV19; CDR3 DNA: TGTGCCAGTAGTTTTTCACAGGGGGCAGTGACTGAAGCTTTCTTT; CDR3 protein: CASSFSQGAVTEAFF
clone size: NA; D gene: TRBD2; J gene: TRBJ2-7; V gene: TRBV9; CDR3 DNA: TGTGCCAGCAGCGCCGGGACTAGCGGGAGGGGTCTGCCGGACGAGCAGTACTTC; CDR3 protein: CASSAGTSGRGLPDEQYF
clone size: NA; D gene: NA; J gene: TRBJ2-7; V gene: TRBV5-4; CDR3 DNA: TGTGCCAGCAGCTTGGCCCAGGGGGGCTACGAGCAGTACTTC; CDR3 protein: CASSLAQGGYEQYF
clone size: NA; D gene: NA; J gene: TRBJ2-3; V gene: TRBV5-4; CDR3 DNA: TGTGCCAGCAGCCCCCCCGCAGAAGATACGCAGTATTTT; CDR3 protein: CASSPPAEDTQYF
clone size: once; D gene: NA; J gene: TRBJ2-7; V gene: TRBV7-2; CDR3 DNA: TGTGCCATCACAAGCCGGGACCTCACCAGGTACGAGCAGTACTTC; CDR3 protein: CAITSRDLTRYEQYF
clone size: NA; D gene: NA; J gene: TRBJ2-5; V gene: TRBV30; CDR3 DNA: TGTGCCTGGAGGCAGAGAGGGGAGACCCAGTACTTC; CDR3 protein: CAWRQRGETQYF
clone size: NA; D gene: TRBD2; J gene: TRBJ2-5; V gene: TRBV11-2; CDR3 DNA: TGTGCCAGCAGCTTAGGTCCGGGACTACGCCAAGAGACCCAGTACTTC; CDR3 protein: CASSLGPGLRQETQYF
clone size: NA; D gene: NA; J gene: TRBJ2-1; V gene: TRBV11-2; CDR3 DNA: TGTGCCAGCAGCACTGTTCGGTCTGGTAATGAGCAGTTCTTC; CDR3 protein: CASSTVRSGNEQFF
clone size: NA; D gene: TRBD2; J gene: TRBJ2-1; V gene: TRBV5-1; CDR3 DNA: TGCGCCAGCAAGTGGAATAGCGGGAGGAACAATGAGCAGTTCTTC; CDR3 protein: CASKWNSGRNNEQFF
clone size: NA; D gene: NA; J gene: TRBJ2-1; V gene: TRBV9; CDR3 DNA: TGTGCCAGCAGCGTCATGGGCAATGAGCAGTTCTTC; CDR3 protein: CASSVMGNEQFF
clone size: NA; D gene: TRBD2; J gene: TRBJ2-2; V gene: TRBV7-3; CDR3 DNA: TGTGCCAGCAGCTCCGGGACTAAGAACACCGGGGAGCTGTTTTTT; CDR3 protein: CASSSGTKNTGELFF
clone size: few; D gene: TRBD1; J gene: TRBJ1-1; V gene: TRBV2; CDR3 DNA: TGTGCCAGCAGTGTCCCAGGGGGAAGGGGGGAAGCTTTCTTT; CDR3 protein: CASSVPGGRGEAFF
clone size: NA; D gene: TRBD2; J gene: TRBJ2-7; V gene: TRBV27; CDR3 DNA: TGTGCCAGCATGCCCTTAGCGGGAGGGAAAACCCCCTACGAGCAGTACTTC; CDR3 protein: CASMPLAGGKTPYEQYF
clone size: NA; D gene: TRBD2; J gene: TRBJ2-1; V gene: TRBV5-4; CDR3 DNA: TGTGCCAGCAGCACACCGACTAGCGGGAGGGCCGATGAGCAGTTCTTC; CDR3 protein: CASSTPTSGRADEQFF
clone size: NA; D gene: NA; J gene: TRBJ2-7; V gene: TRBV30; CDR3 DNA: TGTGCCTGGAGGGGGGGGACAGCGATTACCTACGAGCAGTACTTC; CDR3 protein: CAWRGGTAITYEQYF
clone size: NA; D gene: NA; J gene: TRBJ1-1; V gene: TRBV11-2; CDR3 DNA: TGTGCCAGCAGCCGGAAAGAGGGCACTGAAGCTTTCTTT; CDR3 protein: CASSRKEGTEAFF
clone size: NA; D gene: NA; J gene: TRBJ2-1; V gene: TRBV19; CDR3 DNA: TGTGCCAGTAGTATAGGGTATAGGGTGCCCAACAATGAGCAGTTCTTC; CDR3 protein: CASSIGYRVPNNEQFF
clone size: NA; D gene: TRBD1; J gene: TRBJ2-7; V gene: TRBV7-2; CDR3 DNA: TGTGCCAGCAGCAGCCGGGACAGGGGCCCTCACGAGCAGTACTTC; CDR3 protein: CASSSRDRGPHEQYF
clone size: NA; D gene: TRBD2; J gene: TRBJ2-1; V gene: TRBV27; CDR3 DNA: TGTGCCAGCAGTTTAACCCCCCCAAGGACTAGCGGAACCCGCAATGAGCAGTTCTTC; CDR3 protein: CASSLTPPRTSGTRNEQFF
clone size: NA; D gene: NA; J gene: TRBJ1-2; V gene: TRBV28; CDR3 DNA: TGTGCCAGCAGTTTGGAGGTCAAGGGAGTCTATGGCTACACCTTC; CDR3 protein: CASSLEVKGVYGYTF
clone size: NA; D gene: NA; J gene: TRBJ2-6; V gene: TRBV2; CDR3 DNA: TGTGCCAGCAGGGTTTACGCTGGGGCCAACGTCCTGACTTTC; CDR3 protein: CASRVYAGANVLTF
clone size: NA; D gene: NA; J gene: TRBJ1-5; V gene: TRBV27; CDR3 DNA: TGTGCCAGCAGTTTGAGGCAGGGATATCAGCCCCAGCATTTT; CDR3 protein: CASSLRQGYQPQHF
clone size: NA; D gene: NA; J gene: TRBJ2-5; V gene: TRBV7-3; CDR3 DNA: TGTGCCAGCAGCGCCAGCGGGACAGAAGAGACCCAGTACTTC; CDR3 protein: CASSASGTEETQYF
clone size: NA; D gene: TRBD1; J gene: TRBJ2-7; V gene: TRBV28; CDR3 DNA: TGTGCCAGCAGTTCCGGGACAGGGGTCCACGAGCAGTACTTC; CDR3 protein: CASSSGTGVHEQYF
clone size: NA; D gene: NA; J gene: TRBJ2-1; V gene: TRBV29-1; CDR3 DNA: TGCAGCGCAGATAGGGGAAATGAGCAGTTCTTC; CDR3 protein: CSADRGNEQFF
clone size: NA; D gene: NA; J gene: TRBJ2-2; V gene: TRBV6-6; CDR3 DNA: TGTGCCAGCAGTCGCGGGAACACCGGGGAGCTGTTTTTT; CDR3 protein: CASSRGNTGELFF
clone size: NA; D gene: NA; J gene: TRBJ1-1; V gene: TRBV11-2; CDR3 DNA: TGTGCCAGCAGCTTGCTAAGGGAAACTGAAGCTTTCTTT; CDR3 protein: CASSLLRETEAFF
clone size: few; D gene: TRBD1; J gene: TRBJ1-2; V gene: TRBV29-1; CDR3 DNA: TGCAGCGTGGGACAGTCCGATGGCTACACCTTC; CDR3 protein: CSVGQSDGYTF
clone size: NA; D gene: NA; J gene: TRBJ2-3; V gene: TRBV5-6; CDR3 DNA: TGTGCCAGCAGCTTAGGGGCAGGAGACACAGATACGCAGTATTTT; CDR3 protein: CASSLGAGDTDTQYF
clone size: NA; D gene: NA; J gene: TRBJ2-2; V gene: TRBV4-2; CDR3 DNA: TGTGCCAGCAGCCAAGAGCAGCGGTCGAACACCGGGGAGCTGTTTTTT; CDR3 protein: CASSQEQRSNTGELFF
clone size: NA; D gene: TRBD1; J gene: TRBJ1-1; V gene: TRBV10-3; CDR3 DNA: TGTGCCATCAGTGATTACTTTTTCGGGACAGGGGCGAAGAACACTGAAGCTTTCTTT; CDR3 protein: CAISDYFFGTGAKNTEAFF
clone size: NA; D gene: NA; J gene: TRBJ1-2; V gene: TRBV13; CDR3 DNA: TGTGCCAGCACCCCCCTGTACAGGGAGTATGGCTACACCTTC; CDR3 protein: CASTPLYREYGYTF
clone size: NA; D gene: NA; J gene: TRBJ1-2; V gene: TRBV6-1; CDR3 DNA: TGTGCCAGCAGCCTGAGATCCGACACGTCCAGCTACACCTTC; CDR3 protein: CASSLRSDTSSYTF
clone size: NA; D gene: NA; J gene: TRBJ2-7; V gene: TRBV29-1; CDR3 DNA: TGCAGCGCTCAACTGGGTCTGCCCACGTCCTACGAGCAGTACTTC; CDR3 protein: CSAQLGLPTSYEQYF
clone size: once; D gene: TRBD2; J gene: TRBJ2-5; V gene: TRBV5-4; CDR3 DNA: TGTGCCAGCAGCTTGCAAAGTGGCGGGAGGGTAACGACCCAGTACTTC; CDR3 protein: CASSLQSGGRVTTQYF
clone size: NA; D gene: TRBD1; J gene: TRBJ1-2; V gene: TRBV19; CDR3 DNA: TGTGCCAGCCTCGCCGGACAGGGTCGTGCAAACTATGGCTACACCTTC; CDR3 protein: CASLAGQGRANYGYTF
clone size: NA; D gene: NA; J gene: TRBJ2-7; V gene: TRBV19; CDR3 DNA: TGTGCCAGTAGTACCCAATCAAACGTCGAGCAGTACTTC; CDR3 protein: CASSTQSNVEQYF
clone size: NA; D gene: NA; J gene: TRBJ2-7; V gene: TRBV27; CDR3 DNA: TGTGCCAGCACTGCGGACAGCTCCTACGAGCAGTACTTC; CDR3 protein: CASTADSSYEQYF
clone size: NA; D gene: TRBD2; J gene: TRBJ2-1; V gene: TRBV5-4; CDR3 DNA: TGTGCCAGCGCCATCGGGCTAGCGGGAGTTGGTGAGCAGTTCTTC; CDR3 protein: CASAIGLAGVGEQFF
clone size: once; D gene: NA; J gene: TRBJ1-3; V gene: TRBV7-6; CDR3 DNA: TGTGCCAGCAGCTTAATGGGGGGGACGTCAGTGTCTGGAAACACCATATATTTT; CDR3 protein: CASSLMGGTSVSGNTIYF
clone size: NA; D gene: NA; J gene: TRBJ2-7; V gene: TRBV13; CDR3 DNA: TGTGCCAGCAGCGGGGCCGGAGGACCCTACGAGCAGTACTTC; CDR3 protein: CASSGAGGPYEQYF
clone size: once; D gene: NA; J gene: TRBJ2-6; V gene: TRBV18; CDR3 DNA: TGTGCCAGCTCATACGTTGTGGACTTACAAAGTCGGGCCAACGTCCTGACTTTC; CDR3 protein: CASSYVVDLQSRANVLTF
clone size: NA; D gene: NA; J gene: TRBJ1-1; V gene: TRBV28; CDR3 DNA: TGTGCCAGCAGTTTCACCAGTAATCAGGGGAACACTGAAGCTTTCTTT; CDR3 protein: CASSFTSNQGNTEAFF
clone size: NA; D gene: TRBD1; J gene: TRBJ1-3; V gene: TRBV11-2; CDR3 DNA: TGTGCCAGCAGCCCGGGACAGGGTTCGGCTGGAAACACCATATATTTT; CDR3 protein: CASSPGQGSAGNTIYF
clone size: NA; D gene: TRBD2; J gene: TRBJ2-1; V gene: TRBV9; CDR3 DNA: TGTGCCAGCAGCGTAGGGCTAAGCGGGAGGCCCCCGGATGAGCAGTTCTTC; CDR3 protein: CASSVGLSGRPPDEQFF
clone size: NA; D gene: TRBD1; J gene: TRBJ2-7; V gene: TRBV4-1; CDR3 DNA: TGCGCCAGCAGCCAAGATTCTAGGGGGCCCTACGAGCAGTACTTC; CDR3 protein: CASSQDSRGPYEQYF
clone size: NA; D gene: NA; J gene: TRBJ1-3; V gene: TRBV29-1; CDR3 DNA: TGCAGCGTTGCCCAGACTGGAAACACCATATATTTT; CDR3 protein: CSVAQTGNTIYF
clone size: NA; D gene: NA; J gene: TRBJ2-3; V gene: TRBV6-6; CDR3 DNA: TGTGCCAGCAGCTCCACAGATACGCAGTATTTT; CDR3 protein: CASSSTDTQYF
clone size: NA; D gene: TRBD2; J gene: TRBJ2-2; V gene: TRBV7-9; CDR3 DNA: TGTGCCAGCAGCCTTAGGACTAGCGGGAAGAACACCGGGGAGCTGTTTTTT; CDR3 protein: CASSLRTSGKNTGELFF